A single T cell receptor beta chain is shown here with its context. Its matching antigen is unknown. The data were taken from a study of monozygotic twins with inflammatory bowel disease. Regarding the study as a whole: Variability may have been added to patient repertoires by differing immunosuppressive treatments. Fewer clonotypes were shared with others by IBD patients than by healthy twins, especially with disease activity.

Total RNA isolation used whole blood (no T cell sorting was performed). Each of TCRalpha and TCRbeta cDNA went through two nested PCRs, lasting approximately 16 and 10 cycles. Reanalyzing the 5' RACE reads, TCRdb keeps one entry per CDR3 protein, without DNA. Here the sample table reports 350,000 to 400,000 distinct CDR3 sequences. The CDR3 spans 13 residues. Germline assignment: CDR1 MNHNS and CDR2 SASEGT. Input material: blood. The origin of this receptor is a human donor with ulcerative colitis or Crohn's disease, or a healthy co-twin of an affected twin (not recorded which). The chain joins TRBV6-1 to TRBJ1-2; TCRdb's D call of TRBD1 is untestable without DNA. The CDR3 is CASNPGQGFGYTF.